The T cell receptor beta chain described here comes from a study of blood T cell repertoires in COVID-19. Study in general: The cDNA or gDNA used as material had been derived from T cells, B-cell-depleted T cells, or PBMCs.

In the original analysis: Reference gene primer amplification yielded estimated nucleated cell counts. Data came from immunoSEQ multiplex PCR; TCRdb stores just in-frame clones and leaves some out. That table supplies the V and J calls and clone size; D and trimming were determined from the DNA. The sample carries about 84,000 clones, under 85% recorded once. Germline V gene data show CDR1 as SGHNT and CDR2 as YYREEE (reference sequence). This CDR3 comprises 14 residues. V was clipped by 2 bases and J by 6 bases, with 12 bases between them. Sample: peripheral blood. The receptor comes from an elderly woman with acute or convalescent COVID-19. The J gene is TRBJ2-1, the V gene TRBV5-4; D is perhaps TRBD1 (6 bases). This chain's CDR3 is CASSFGRGGNEQFF. Written as DNA, the CDR3 is TGTGCCAGCAGCTTTGGTAGAGGGGGCAATGAGCAGTTCTTC.